This is a list of T cell receptor beta chains from one sample in a study of technical replicates of blood from several donors. Profiled with immunoSEQ multiplex PCR; TCRdb holds only in-frame clones, not every one. The table lists 75,000 to 95,000 clones, roughly 96% of them singletons. Sequences were obtained from T cells isolated from PBMCs. All receptors derive from a human donor in good health. Both conserved end residues are part of each CDR3. The D gene is left open where the match is weak. Clone size is given for some rows only: seen once, a few or many times, or a class if the clone is expanded.

clone_size	d_call	v_call	j_call	cdr3_aa	cdr3_nt
-	-	TRBV5-5	TRBJ2-7	CASSLGDEQYF	TGTGCCAGCAGCTTAGGGGACGAGCAGTACTTC
-	-	TRBV29-1	TRBJ2-7	CSVNHLAKNSIEQYF	TGCAGCGTGAACCACCTAGCCAAGAATTCCATCGAGCAGTACTTC
-	TRBD2	TRBV6-5	TRBJ2-5	CASRPRLAGGAQYF	TGTGCCAGCAGGCCCCGACTAGCGGGTGGGGCCCAGTACTTC
-	-	TRBV5-1	TRBJ2-2	CASKRDSSNTGELFF	TGCGCCAGCAAGAGGGATTCTTCGAACACCGGGGAGCTGTTTTTT
-	-	TRBV29-1	TRBJ2-1	CSVEARQGTYNEQFF	TGCAGCGTTGAAGCCCGGCAGGGAACCTACAATGAGCAGTTCTTC
-	TRBD2	TRBV7-9	TRBJ2-7	CASNVISAGGEQYF	TGTGCCAGCAACGTTATTTCGGCGGGAGGCGAGCAGTACTTC
-	-	TRBV10-3	TRBJ1-2	CATNRDGDANYGYTF	TGTGCCACCAACAGGGATGGGGATGCTAACTATGGCTACACCTTC
-	-	TRBV11-2	TRBJ2-2	CASSPSPAANTGELFF	TGTGCCAGCAGTCCGAGTCCGGCGGCGAACACCGGGGAGCTGTTTTTT
-	-	TRBV5-4	TRBJ2-7	CASSPVIYSSYEQYF	TGTGCCAGCAGCCCCGTGATTTACAGCTCCTACGAGCAGTACTTC
-	TRBD1	TRBV14	TRBJ1-2	CASSRTGDAFTLYGYTF	TGTGCCAGCAGCCGGACAGGGGATGCCTTCACCCTCTATGGCTACACCTTC
-	-	TRBV7-3	TRBJ2-2	CASSRQNTGELFF	TGTGCCAGCAGCAGACAGAACACCGGGGAGCTGTTTTTT
-	TRBD2	TRBV6-6	TRBJ2-2	CASSSGTSSGELFF	TGTGCCAGCAGTTCCGGGACTAGCTCCGGGGAGCTGTTTTTT
-	TRBD2	TRBV28	TRBJ2-1	CASSLLEIGLAAYNEQFF	TGTGCCAGCAGTTTACTCGAAATCGGGCTAGCGGCCTACAATGAGCAGTTCTTC
-	TRBD1	TRBV19	TRBJ1-1	CASTGQGGMNTEAFF	TGTGCCAGTACCGGACAGGGAGGCATGAACACTGAAGCTTTCTTT
-	TRBD1	TRBV27	TRBJ1-2	CASSLSIGDSYGYTF	TGTGCCAGCAGTTTATCGATAGGGGACAGCTATGGCTACACCTTC
-	TRBD2	TRBV10-3	TRBJ2-5	CAATRGEQETQYF	TGTGCCGCAACCCGGGGGGAACAAGAGACCCAGTACTTC
-	TRBD1	TRBV10-1	TRBJ2-3	CASSPGQGAYTDTQYF	TGCGCCAGCAGTCCTGGACAGGGGGCTTACACAGATACGCAGTATTTT
-	-	TRBV5-6	TRBJ1-1	CASSSLRGNTEAFF	TGTGCCAGCAGCTCGCTGCGGGGGAACACTGAAGCTTTCTTT
-	-	TRBV4-1	TRBJ2-5	CASSLFTTDRQETQYF	TGCGCCAGCAGCCTCTTTACGACAGACCGACAAGAGACCCAGTACTTC
-	TRBD1	TRBV7-7	TRBJ2-1	CASSLGTGTEQFF	TGTGCTAGCAGCTTGGGGACAGGGACTGAGCAGTTCTTC
-	-	TRBV5-4	TRBJ2-7	CASSSQRDRSSYEQYF	TGTGCCAGCAGCTCACAAAGAGATAGGAGCTCCTACGAGCAGTACTTC
-	-	TRBV28	TRBJ1-2	CASSYFYGYTF	TGTGCCAGCAGTTACTTCTATGGCTACACCTTC
-	-	TRBV29-1	TRBJ2-1	CSVVEESGGYNEQFF	TGCAGCGTGGTGGAGGAGTCCGGGGGCTACAATGAGCAGTTCTTC
-	-	TRBV28	TRBJ1-1	CASSSPGVNTEAFF	TGTGCCAGCAGTTCTCCAGGGGTGAACACTGAAGCTTTCTTT
-	-	TRBV28	TRBJ2-7	CASSLEDATPSSYEQYF	TGTGCCAGCAGTTTGGAGGACGCCACCCCGAGCTCCTACGAGCAGTACTTC
-	-	TRBV4-1	TRBJ1-6	CASSQDQRGGSSPLHF	TGCGCCAGCAGCCAAGATCAGAGGGGGGGAAGTTCACCCCTCCACTTT
-	TRBD2	TRBV28	TRBJ2-5	CASSSWTREETQYF	TGTGCCAGCAGTTCGTGGACTAGGGAAGAGACCCAGTACTTC
once	TRBD1	TRBV5-4	TRBJ1-4	CASSLDRALGEKLFF	TGTGCCAGCAGCTTAGACAGGGCTCTCGGTGAAAAACTGTTTTTT
-	TRBD2	TRBV7-9	TRBJ2-7	CASSSSVTGGPYEQYF	TGTGCCAGCAGCTCGTCGGTCACGGGAGGGCCATACGAGCAGTACTTC
-	-	TRBV13	TRBJ1-2	CASSLRRGGILNYGYTF	TGTGCCAGCAGCCTTAGACGAGGGGGAATCCTGAACTATGGCTACACCTTC
-	TRBD2	TRBV5-3	TRBJ2-3	CARSPQDERGGLLTDTQYF	TGTGCCAGAAGCCCCCAGGACGAACGGGGGGGCCTTCTAACAGATACGCAGTATTTT
-	TRBD2	TRBV9	TRBJ2-7	CASSPGSGAYEQYF	TGTGCCAGCAGCCCAGGGAGCGGGGCCTACGAGCAGTACTTC
-	-	TRBV4-1	TRBJ2-7	CASSHISRESSYEQYF	TGCGCCAGCAGCCACATCTCCCGGGAGTCATCCTACGAGCAGTACTTC
-	TRBD2	TRBV5-1	TRBJ2-1	CASSLELAGMYNEQFF	TGCGCCAGCAGCTTGGAGCTAGCGGGGATGTACAATGAGCAGTTCTTC
-	-	TRBV11-1	TRBJ1-1	CASRTGNTEAFF	TGTGCCAGCAGAACAGGGAACACTGAAGCTTTCTTT
-	-	TRBV9	TRBJ2-1	CASSELLAENSYNEQFF	TGTGCCAGCAGCGAACTTTTAGCGGAAAACTCCTACAATGAGCAGTTCTTC
once	-	TRBV15	TRBJ2-5	CATSRDRVETQYF	TGTGCCACCAGCAGAGACAGGGTGGAGACCCAGTACTTC
-	TRBD2	TRBV4-2	TRBJ2-5	CASSQRTSGAKETQYF	TGTGCCAGCAGCCAGAGGACTAGCGGGGCCAAGGAGACCCAGTACTTC
once	TRBD2	TRBV7-2	TRBJ2-5	CASSSRLAGRETQYF	TGTGCCAGCAGTTCCAGACTAGCGGGACGAGAGACCCAGTACTTC
-	-	TRBV7-9	TRBJ2-1	CASSLAAGNEQFF	TGTGCCAGCAGCTTAGCGGCGGGGAATGAGCAGTTCTTC
-	TRBD1	TRBV18	TRBJ1-3	CASSPGQTSGNTIYF	TGTGCCAGCTCACCGGGACAGACTTCTGGAAACACCATATATTTT
-	TRBD2	TRBV15	TRBJ2-3	CATSGRLAVGDTQYF	TGTGCCACCAGCGGACGACTAGCTGTTGGAGATACGCAGTATTTT
-	TRBD1	TRBV30	TRBJ1-5	CAWSVRPGGTNQPQHF	TGTGCCTGGAGTGTACGTCCAGGGGGGACTAATCAGCCCCAGCATTTT
once	TRBD2	TRBV7-9	TRBJ2-4	CASSPPTGTRRSKNIQYF	TGTGCCAGCAGCCCCCCCACCGGGACTAGGCGTTCCAAAAACATTCAGTACTTC